This entry concerns a single TCR beta chain. This sample stems from a study of graft-versus-host responses after intestinal transplantation. The table came from immunoSEQ multiplex PCR; TCRdb's copy has only in-frame clones and leaves some out. In the table there are fewer than 75,000 clones, roughly 89% of which are singletons. Trimming removed 1 base from V and 5 bases from J, with 14 bases in between. Germline-derived CDR1 and CDR2 are SGDLS and YYNGEE. The CDR3 length is 15 residues. This specimen consisted of PBMCs, obtained 26 days after transplant. The clonotype comes from a human patient who received an intestinal transplant, so some T cells may come from the graft donor. This chain connects TRBV9 to TRBJ2-3; possible D gene TRBD2, 7 bases. The CDR3 spells CASSVRGAPRDTQYF. The CDR3 DNA reads as TGTGCCAGCAGCGTACGGGGGGCCCCTCGAGATACGCAGTATTTT.